This T cell receptor (beta chain) came from a study of radiation and T cells in renal cell carcinoma. Findings and limits, study-wide: Top tumor clonotypes rose in blood 2 weeks post-radiation, then contracted. Pretreatment tumor biopsies were lacking, so baseline clonotypes are unknown.

As for time point: blood 4 weeks post-SBRT, at nephrectomy. Treatment here: 15 Gy SBRT to primary tumor, nephrectomy 4 weeks later. Clear cell pathology was present in this patient's renal cell carcinoma. With respect to this clone: Antigen specificity is unknown.

Clones were read by immunoSEQ multiplex PCR, and TCRdb kept only the in-frame ones, dropping some. The table includes roughly 45,000 clones, roughly 85% detected once. There are 13 residues in the CDR3. Germline CDR1 and CDR2: SGHTA and FQGNSA. V was cut by 5 bases and J by 4 bases, with 11 bases left in between. This chain connects TRBV7-2 to TRBJ1-1; a weak D match, TRBD1 (5 bases). Sequences were derived from blood, sampled from a patient whose treatment included radiotherapy and nephrectomy. This clonotype was sampled from an older woman with renal cell carcinoma. This CDR3 is CASSQTGGTEAFF. The CDR3 DNA reads TGTGCCAGCAGCCAAACGGGGGGCACTGAAGCTTTCTTT.